These 4 T cell receptor beta chains came from one sample sequenced in a study of T cells in Graves' hyperthyroidism and ophthalmopathy. RNA transcripts gave rise to amplified TCR beta CDR3 regions. The study used the HTBI primer set for a first-round RT-PCR of the TCR CDR3. MiXCR, run by TCRdb on the multiplex PCR reads, gives a single entry per CDR3 protein. The sample shows about 640,000 distinct CDR3 sequences, 20% of them seen only once. The sample taken for sequencing was blood. Receptor source: a man aged 30-40 years with Graves' ophthalmopathy.

There are a few counts of this clonotype. The rearrangement uses TRBV6-1 and TRBJ2-7, with 8 bases lining up with TRBD1. The CDR3 spans 15 residues. J lost 3 bases, V lost 5 bases, and 9 bases had no gene match. CDR1 is MNHNS and CDR2 is SASEGT in the germline V gene. The CDR3 DNA sequence: TGTGCCAGCAGTTATAACCGGGACAGGTTCTACGAGCAGTACTTC. It codes for CASSYNRDRFYEQYF.

This chain connects TRBV7-2 to TRBJ2-1, with TRBD2 identical over 15 bases. Looked up from germline, CDR1 is SGHTA and CDR2 is FQGNSA. The V gene end was trimmed by 5 bases and the J gene end by 2 bases; junction bases not matched to a gene: 7. The CDR3 totals 18 residues. CDR3 in DNA: TGTGCCAGCAGCCCTAGGAGGACTAGCGGGGGGGCCTACAATGAGCAGTTCTTC. Translation: CASSPRRTSGGAYNEQFF.

The rearrangement links TRBV28 to TRBJ2-7, with D unclear. The V end lost 3 bases, the J end lost 2 bases, and 8 bases lay between the germline ends. The germline V gene encodes CDR1 MDHEN and CDR2 SYDVKM. The CDR3 totals 13 residues. The CDR3 spells CASSFTLTYEQYF. The CDR3 bases are TGTGCCAGCAGTTTCACCCTAACCTACGAGCAGTACTTC.

This clonotype was observed a handful of times. The genes are TRBV27 and TRBJ2-1; D call uncertain. Trimming cost V 6 bases and J 7 bases, with 16 bases left between them. Germline V gives CDR1 MNHEY, CDR2 SMNVEV (reference sequence). The CDR3 is 14 residues long. CDR3 in DNA: TGTGCCAGCAGATACAGAGTCTTTAGGAATGAGCAGTTCTTC. This gives the protein CASRYRVFRNEQFF.